This T cell receptor beta chain is drawn from a study of patients and donors after allogeneic stem cell transplantation. The CDR3 runs to 14 residues. Unmatched junction bases numbered 4, after V lost 5 bases and J lost 1 base. Germline loops: CDR1 MNHNS, CDR2 SASEGT. By its share, this clonotype is large. MiXCR was run by TCRdb on the RT-PCR reads, yielding one entry per CDR3 protein. Among roughly 1,800 distinct CDR3 sequences listed, roughly 3.7% were seen once. The source is a human donor who was either an allogeneic HSCT recipient or a stem cell or donor lymphocyte infusion donor (not recorded which). It is not recorded whose cells these are; they may come from a transplant donor. The rearrangement links TRBV6-1 to TRBJ2-5; TRBD2 matches at 7 bases. Input material: blood, either unsorted or a sorted T cell fraction (not recorded which). This CDR3 is CASSKSGVQETQYF. The DNA for the CDR3 is TGTGCCAGCAGTAAAAGCGGGGTCCAAGAGACCCAGTACTTC.